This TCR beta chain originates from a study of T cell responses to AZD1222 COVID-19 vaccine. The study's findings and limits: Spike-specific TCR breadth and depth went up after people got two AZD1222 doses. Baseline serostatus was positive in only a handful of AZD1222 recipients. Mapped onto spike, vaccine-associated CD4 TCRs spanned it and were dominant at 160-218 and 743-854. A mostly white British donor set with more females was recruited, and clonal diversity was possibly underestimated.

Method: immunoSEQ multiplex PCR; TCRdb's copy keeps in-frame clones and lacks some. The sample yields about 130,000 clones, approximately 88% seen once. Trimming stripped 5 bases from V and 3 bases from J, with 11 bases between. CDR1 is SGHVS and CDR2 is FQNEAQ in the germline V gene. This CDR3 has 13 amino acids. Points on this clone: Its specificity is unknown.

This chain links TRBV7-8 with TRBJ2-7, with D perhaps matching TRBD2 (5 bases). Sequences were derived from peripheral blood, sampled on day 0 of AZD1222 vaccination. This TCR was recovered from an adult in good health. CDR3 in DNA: TGTGCCAGCAGCCTCGTTGAGGGCTACGAGCAGTACTTC. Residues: CASSLVEGYEQYF. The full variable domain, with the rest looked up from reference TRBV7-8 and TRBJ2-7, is GAGVSQSPRYKVAKRGQDVALRCDPISGHVSLFWYQQALGQGPEFLTYFQNEAQLDKSGLPSDRFFAERPEGSVSTLKIQRTQQEDSAVYLCASSLVEGYEQYFGPGTRLTVT.